The 10 T cell receptor beta chains below come from one sample, sequenced in a study of identical twins. Via MiXCR, TCRdb re-called the 5' RACE reads, giving one row per CDR3 protein. The sample lists about 390,000 distinct CDR3 sequences, around 9.7% seen once, with 7.5% to 9.5% in the top ten. The sequenced material came from naive T cells sorted from blood. The receptors stem from a woman in her forties or fifties in good health.

This chain links TRBV24-1 with TRBJ2-1, with 9 positions matching TRBD1. V trimming: 10 bases; J trimming: 7 bases; junction bases outside the gene matches: 10. CDR3 length: 14 residues. CDR1 and CDR2 from the germline V gene are KGHDR and SFDVKD. In DNA form, the CDR3 reads TGTGCCACAAGTACAGGGGGCGCGGGGAATGAGCAGTTCTTC. This encodes CATSTGGAGNEQFF.

This clonotype has at least ten counts. The J gene is TRBJ2-1, the V gene TRBV29-1; D not certain. The CDR3 sequence is 10 residues long. V lost 7 bases to trimming and J lost 5 bases, with 6 bases between them. CDR1 and CDR2 from the germline V gene are SQVTM and ANQGSEA. CDR3 nucleotides: TGCAGCGCCTGGAACAATGAGCAGTTCTTC. It is translated as CSAWNNEQFF.

In its sample, this clonotype was seen many times. The rearrangement links TRBV27 to TRBJ2-1; 9 bases are a match to TRBD2. V lost 5 bases, J lost 0 bases, and 2 bases stayed unmatched. This CDR3 is built from 15 residues. Germline lookup yields CDR1 MNHEY and CDR2 SMNVEV (reference sequence). CDR3 sequence: CASSAGLASYNEQFF. The CDR3 nucleotides read TGTGCCAGCAGTGCGGGACTAGCCTCCTACAATGAGCAGTTCTTC.

This clonotype has a handful of counts. The chain recombines TRBV7-9 with TRBJ2-6, with a possible D match to TRBD2 (6 bases). V was shortened by 10 bases and J by 2 bases, with 9 bases between the two germline ends. Per the germline V gene, CDR1 is SEHNR and CDR2 is FQNEAQ (reference sequence). CDR3 size: 13 residues. In DNA form, the CDR3 reads TGTGCCAACGGGAGACCTGGGGCCAACGTCCTGACTTTC. Protein product: CANGRPGANVLTF.

This clonotype was detected a few times. The J gene is TRBJ2-6, the V gene TRBV12-3 or TRBV12-4, with no clear D. Trimming pared 7 bases from V and 3 bases from J, leaving 7 bases between. The length of the CDR3 is 13 residues. For the CDR3, the DNA is TGTGCCAGCAACGGTAATGGGGCCAACGTCCTGACTTTC. Encoded protein: CASNGNGANVLTF.

J is TRBJ2-7 and V is TRBV14; D unresolved. Germline V gene sequence: CDR1 SGHDN, CDR2 FVKESK. The CDR3 has 14 residues. V lost 6 bases and J lost 6, with 18 bases in between. Here the CDR3 DNA reads TGTGCCAGCAGGCATAGAGACCGCCTTCTCGAGCAGTACTTC. It encodes CASRHRDRLLEQYF.

In its sample, this clonotype was seen many times. V is TRBV10-3 and J is TRBJ2-1; 11 bases match TRBD2. This CDR3 has 15 residues. Trimming at V came to 8 bases and at J to 4 bases, leaving 7 bases not matched to a gene. Germline-derived CDR1 and CDR2 are ENHRY and SYGVKD. The CDR3 sequence: CAIQTSGTSYNEQFF. CDR3 nucleotide sequence: TGTGCCATCCAGACTAGCGGGACATCGTACAATGAGCAGTTCTTC.

The chain has TRBV11-3 and TRBJ1-2; 7 nucleotides match TRBD1. The length of the CDR3 is 16 residues. The ends lost 1 base at V and 0 bases at J; junction bases unmatched: 5. The V gene's germline CDR1 is SGHNT and CDR2 YENEEA. In nucleotides, the CDR3 is TGTGCCAGCAGCTTAGCCGGGACAGTAACTAACTATGGCTACACCTTC. Protein product: CASSLAGTVTNYGYTF.

This clonotype was observed a handful of times. This chain joins TRBV5-1 and TRBJ2-3; the D is unclear. The CDR3 extends over 12 amino acids. Trimming left V 1 base short and J 10 bases short, with 10 bases between. Looked up from germline, CDR1 is SGHRS and CDR2 is YFSETQ. In DNA form, the CDR3 reads TGCGCCAGCAGCTTGATGGCAGGCCCGCAGTATTTT. It translates to CASSLMAGPQYF.

In its sample, this clonotype was seen many times. The chain joins TRBV3-1 to TRBJ2-5, with 7 positions matching TRBD2. The germline V gene encodes CDR1 LGHDT and CDR2 YNNKEL (reference sequence). V lost 0 bases to trimming and J lost 1 base; unmatched junction nucleotides: 8. This CDR3 has 17 residues. The CDR3 DNA reads TGTGCCAGCAGCCAAGAGGGGGGGGGTTTGCGCCAAGAGACCCAGTACTTC. It is translated as CASSQEGGGLRQETQYF.